These T cell receptor beta chains were read from a single sample in a study of blood T cell repertoires in COVID-19. Only in-frame clones appear in the TCRdb table, and some are missing; sequencing was by immunoSEQ multiplex PCR. The sample records about 200,000 clones, more than 80% being singletons. The source material was peripheral blood. These receptor sequences come from an elderly woman with acute or convalescent COVID-19. CDR3s include the opening cysteine and the closing phenylalanine or tryptophan. The D gene is left open where the match is weak. Clone size appears in some rows only: once, few, many, or a class for an expanded clone.

length	J	size	V	D	DNA	CDR3
11	TRBJ2-1	.	TRBV20-1	.	TGCAGTGCTAGACTTAACAATGAGCAGTTCTTC	CSARLNNEQFF
15	TRBJ1-4	.	TRBV30	.	TGTGCCTGGGGCTGGGGCCATGCAACTAATGAAAAACTGTTTTTT	CAWGWGHATNEKLFF
13	TRBJ2-3	.	TRBV6-1	.	TGTGCCAGCAGTGAATATTCCACAGATACGCAGTATTTT	CASSEYSTDTQYF
17	TRBJ2-3	.	TRBV11-2	TRBD2	TGTGCCAGCAGCTCCGGGACTAGCGGGGGTAGCACAGATACGCAGTATTTT	CASSSGTSGGSTDTQYF
14	TRBJ1-2	.	TRBV19	.	TGTGCCAGTAGCCCGCAGGCAGGGGTATATGGCTACACCTTC	CASSPQAGVYGYTF
13	TRBJ1-5	.	TRBV25-1	.	TGTGCCAGCAGTGGGGACTACAATCAGCCCCAGCATTTT	CASSGDYNQPQHF
15	TRBJ1-5	.	TRBV27	TRBD1	TGTGCCAGCAGGGACAGGTCCCCGAGCAATCAGCCCCAGCATTTT	CASRDRSPSNQPQHF
16	TRBJ1-5	.	TRBV5-6	TRBD1	TGTGCCAGCAGCAGCGGGACAGGGTATAGCAATCAGCCCCAGCATTTT	CASSSGTGYSNQPQHF
14	TRBJ1-2	few	TRBV5-5	.	TGTGCCAGCAGCTTGGGGACAGTCGAGTATGGCTACACCTTC	CASSLGTVEYGYTF
15	TRBJ2-1	.	TRBV5-1	.	TGCGCCAGCAGCTTGGGAGGCGGGATCAACAATGAGCAGTTCTTC	CASSLGGGINNEQFF
14	TRBJ1-4	.	TRBV7-6	.	TGTGCCAGCAGCTCGGGACTGCGTAATGAAAAACTGTTTTTT	CASSSGLRNEKLFF
15	TRBJ1-2	few	TRBV2	.	TGTGCCAGCAGTGAAGCGAAGGGGCGTAACTATGGCTACACCTTC	CASSEAKGRNYGYTF
16	TRBJ2-5	.	TRBV11-3	.	TGTGCCAGCAGCTTAAATGTAATTGGCAGGTTGGAGACCCAGTACTTC	CASSLNVIGRLETQYF
15	TRBJ1-4	few	TRBV30	.	TGTGCCTGGAGAGAGGGTCTCTCAACTAATGAAAAACTGTTTTTT	CAWREGLSTNEKLFF
14	TRBJ2-7	once	TRBV6-2/TRBV6-3	.	TGTGCCAGCAGTTACGGGGGAGGAGGATACGAGCAGTACTTC	CASSYGGGGYEQYF
15	TRBJ2-7	.	TRBV6-5	TRBD2	TGTGCCAGCAGCCGACTAGCGGGGGCCTCCTACGAGCAGTACTTC	CASSRLAGASYEQYF
15	TRBJ2-3	.	TRBV7-3	TRBD2	TGTGCCAGCAGCTCTAGCGGGAGGGTGACAGATACGCAGTATTTT	CASSSSGRVTDTQYF
15	TRBJ2-1	.	TRBV27	.	TGTGCCAGCAGTTTAATATCGGTGCCCTACAATGAGCAGTTCTTC	CASSLISVPYNEQFF
13	TRBJ1-2	.	TRBV11-2	.	TGTGCCAGCAGCTCCAACTGGGGCCGCGGCTACACCTTC	CASSSNWGRGYTF
12	TRBJ1-2	few	TRBV27	.	TGTGCCAGCAGTTCGGTCGGAGGTGGCTACACCTTC	CASSSVGGGYTF
13	TRBJ1-6	.	TRBV7-2	.	TGTGCCAGCTCTGGGCAAAATAATTCACCCCTCCACTTT	CASSGQNNSPLHF
14	TRBJ2-7	.	TRBV7-2	TRBD1	TGTGCCAGCAGCTCCTGGACAGGGATCTACGAGCAGTACTTC	CASSSWTGIYEQYF
16	TRBJ2-5	.	TRBV5-4	TRBD2	TGTGCCAGCAGCTCCCGGACCGGGAGGGCCTGGGAGACCCAGTACTTC	CASSSRTGRAWETQYF
12	TRBJ1-1	.	TRBV30	.	TGTGCCTGGAGTCCTAGTCAGATTGAAGCTTTCTTT	CAWSPSQIEAFF
15	TRBJ1-1	.	TRBV6-5	.	TGTGCCAGCAGTTTCAAACCTACCATGAACACTGAAGCTTTCTTT	CASSFKPTMNTEAFF
13	TRBJ2-7	.	TRBV11-3	.	TGTGCCAGCAGCATCAGGGGAGGGTACGAGCAGTACTTC	CASSIRGGYEQYF
13	TRBJ1-1	.	TRBV28	.	TGTGCCAGCAATACGGACTTCAACACTGAAGCTTTCTTT	CASNTDFNTEAFF
14	TRBJ1-3	few	TRBV28	.	TGTGCCAGCATCAGGACAGACACAAGGAACACCATATATTTT	CASIRTDTRNTIYF
13	TRBJ1-1	.	TRBV30	.	TGTGCCTGGGGGGCCGGGGGGGCCACTGAAGCTTTCTTT	CAWGAGGATEAFF
14	TRBJ2-1	.	TRBV14	.	TGTGCCAGCAGCCAAGATGTCACTTACAATGAGCAGTTCTTC	CASSQDVTYNEQFF
15	TRBJ2-3	few	TRBV4-1	TRBD2	TGCGCCAGCTCTAGACTAGCGGGGGGCACAGATACGCAGTATTTT	CASSRLAGGTDTQYF
13	TRBJ1-2	.	TRBV7-8	.	TGTGCCAGCAGCTTAGACCCGAGGTATGGCTACACCTTC	CASSLDPRYGYTF
13	TRBJ1-1	.	TRBV19	.	TGTGCCAGCCGAGGGCAGGCTAACACTGAAGCTTTCTTT	CASRGQANTEAFF
16	TRBJ1-6	.	TRBV19	TRBD1	TGTGCCAGTAGTACTTATGGACAGGGGAGTAATTCACCCCTCCACTTT	CASSTYGQGSNSPLHF
12	TRBJ1-6	.	TRBV18	.	TGTGCCAGCTCACCGGGGGGTTCACCCCTCCACTTT	CASSPGGSPLHF
15	TRBJ2-5	.	TRBV24-1	.	TGTGCCACCAGTGATCCCCAGGGATCTAGGGAGACCCAGTACTTC	CATSDPQGSRETQYF
13	TRBJ1-2	.	TRBV24-1	.	TGTGCCACCAGTGAACCTGACAGATATGGCTACACCTTC	CATSEPDRYGYTF
14	TRBJ1-2	.	TRBV27	TRBD1	TGTGCCAGCAGTCCGCCAGGGGGCTCCTATGGCTACACCTTC	CASSPPGGSYGYTF
19	TRBJ2-2	few	TRBV18	TRBD2	TGTGCCAGCTCACCACGTTCCCTAGCGGGGGGAACTAACACCGGGGAGCTGTTTTTT	CASSPRSLAGGTNTGELFF
13	TRBJ1-1	once	TRBV12-3/TRBV12-4	.	TGTGCCAGCAGTTTACTTAGTAACACTGAAGCTTTCTTT	CASSLLSNTEAFF
14	TRBJ1-2	.	TRBV27	TRBD1	TGTGCCAGCAGTTTATCGGGACAGGGCTATGGCTACACCTTC	CASSLSGQGYGYTF
17	TRBJ2-2	.	TRBV7-6	TRBD1	TGTGCCAGCAGCTCTACAGGGGGCGCGGGAGTGGCCGGGGAGCTGTTTTTT	CASSSTGGAGVAGELFF
14	TRBJ2-7	once	TRBV7-2	TRBD2	TGTGCCAGCAGCTTATTTAGCGGGGACAACGAGCAGTACTTC	CASSLFSGDNEQYF
16	TRBJ2-1	.	TRBV5-4	TRBD2	TGTGCCAGCAGCTTGGCCGGGGGGAGGGCGGGGAATGAGCAGTTCTTC	CASSLAGGRAGNEQFF
14	TRBJ2-3	.	TRBV9	TRBD2	TGTGCCAGCAGCTTTGGACTAGCTCCAGATACGCAGTATTTT	CASSFGLAPDTQYF